This TCR beta chain stems from a study of blood T cell repertoires in COVID-19. Looking at the study overall: The origin of the acute and convalescent COVID-19 samples was the United States, Italy and Spain. From T cells, B-cell-depleted T cells, or PBMCs came the material, which was cDNA or gDNA.

Trimming left V 2 bases short and J 0 bases short, with 8 bases between. CDR1 is LNHDA and CDR2 is SQIVND in the germline V gene (reference sequence). The CDR3 loop spans 15 amino acids. Per the study methods: Amplified reference gene primers provided the basis for estimating nucleated cell counts. Only in-frame clones appear in the TCRdb table, and some are missing; sequencing was by immunoSEQ multiplex PCR. V, J and clone size reflect that table, while D and trimming were determined from the DNA. The repertoire has 75,000 to 90,000 clones, 80% of them found once; the top ten carry around 4.8%. Sequences were obtained from peripheral blood. The TCR originated in a woman in her 70s with acute or convalescent COVID-19. The rearrangement uses TRBV19 and TRBJ2-1, with a tentative D call TRBD1 (5 bases). CDR3 amino acids: CASSIRGFSYNEQFF. CDR3 in DNA: TGTGCCAGTAGTATAAGGGGTTTCTCCTACAATGAGCAGTTCTTC. Full variable domain (remainder filled in from reference TRBV19 and TRBJ2-1): DGGITQSPKYLFRKEGQNVTLSCEQNLNHDAMYWYRQDPGQGLRLIYYSQIVNDFQKGDIAEGYSVSREKKESFPLTVTSAQKNPTAFYLCASSIRGFSYNEQFFGPGTRLTVL.